These 15 T cell receptor beta chains were sequenced from one sample in a study of blood T cell repertoires in COVID-19. Assay: immunoSEQ multiplex PCR; the TCRdb copy retains only in-frame clones and omits some. The sample includes approximately 70,000 clones, roughly 87% of them seen just once. Sequenced input: peripheral blood. The receptors stem from a woman aged 45-59 years with COVID-19, enrolled during active disease.

The rearrangement joins TRBV5-1 to TRBJ2-5, with 11 bases identical to TRBD2. With 1 base clipped from V and 3 bases from J, the junction kept 5 bases outside the gene matches. Per the germline V gene, CDR1 is SGHRS and CDR2 is YFSETQ. The CDR3 consists of 16 residues. This CDR3 reads CASSLRGTSGKETQYF. Here the CDR3 DNA reads TGCGCCAGCAGCTTGCGCGGGACTAGCGGAAAAGAGACCCAGTACTTC.

The CDR3 nucleotides are TGTGCCAGCAGGGGGGGGGAGGGGTCCTATGGCTACACCTTC. Protein product: CASRGGEGSYGYTF. V is TRBV6-6 and J is TRBJ1-2, with D perhaps matching TRBD1 (5 bases). The CDR3 consists of 14 residues. Germline CDR1 and CDR2: MNHNY and SVGAGI (reference sequence). Trimming cost V 6 bases and J 4 bases, with 15 bases left between them.

J is TRBJ2-7 and V is TRBV13; 8 bases are shared with TRBD2. With 3 bases clipped from V and 4 bases from J, the junction kept 5 bases outside the gene matches. The CDR3 covers 14 residues. Per the germline V gene, CDR1 is PRHDT and CDR2 is FYEKMQ (reference sequence). Here the CDR3 reads CASSLSGSAYEQYF. The CDR3 DNA reads TGTGCCAGCAGCTTGAGCGGGAGTGCGTACGAGCAGTACTTC.

V is TRBV6-1 and J is TRBJ2-7, with 12 bases identical to TRBD2. Germline V lookup: CDR1 MNHNS, CDR2 SASEGT. V trimming: 1 base; J trimming: 3 bases; junction bases outside the gene matches: 1. CDR3 length: 15 amino acids. The CDR3 loop is CASSEGTSGVYEQYF. The CDR3 bases are TGTGCCAGCAGTGAAGGGACTAGCGGGGTCTACGAGCAGTACTTC.

The rearrangement links TRBV28 to TRBJ2-7, with 8 nucleotides matching TRBD2. The CDR3 is made up of 16 amino acids. The V gene's germline CDR1 is MDHEN and CDR2 SYDVKM. V was clipped by 5 bases and J by 2 bases; unmatched bases: 11. The CDR3 sequence is CASSAPLAGSTYEQYF. The CDR3 nucleotides read TGTGCCAGCAGTGCCCCCCTAGCGGGTTCCACCTACGAGCAGTACTTC.

V is TRBV7-2 and J is TRBJ1-1, with D unresolved. Germline V gene lookup returns CDR1 SGHTA and CDR2 FQGNSA. V was clipped by 4 bases and J by 0 bases, with 12 bases between them. This CDR3 is built from 15 residues. The CDR3 reads CASSSQQPMNTEAFF. The CDR3 DNA sequence: TGTGCCAGCAGCTCTCAACAGCCCATGAACACTGAAGCTTTCTTT.

V gene TRBV30 combines with J gene TRBJ2-7; maybe TRBD2 (5 bases). Trimming pared 0 bases from V and 2 bases from J, leaving 8 bases between. The CDR3 spans 13 residues. Germline V CDR1 and CDR2: GTSNPN, SVGIG (reference sequence). In DNA, the CDR3 is TGTGCCTGGAGTGTACTAGTTCCCTACGAGCAGTACTTC. Encoded protein: CAWSVLVPYEQYF.

The chain is built from TRBV2 and TRBJ2-7; maybe TRBD1 (6 bases). Trimming removed 8 bases at V and 2 bases at J, with 19 bases between. This CDR3 comprises 15 residues. Per the germline V gene, CDR1 is SNHLY and CDR2 is FYNNEI. Written as DNA, the CDR3 is TGTGCCAGCGGCAAGGACAGAGCGACCGCCTACGAGCAGTACTTC. Its protein product is CASGKDRATAYEQYF. Using reference TRBV2 and TRBJ2-7 for the parts outside the CDR3, the full variable domain is EPEVTQTPSHQVTQMGQEVILRCVPISNHLYFYWYRQILGQKVEFLVSFYNNEISEKSEIFDDQFSVERPDGSNFTLKIRSTKLEDSAMYFCASGKDRATAYEQYFGPGTRLTVT.

V and J are TRBV10-3 and TRBJ2-7, with 8 bases aligning to TRBD1. CDR1 is ENHRY and CDR2 is SYGVKD in the germline V gene. The CDR3 sequence is 15 residues long. The V and J ends lost 5 bases and 6 bases, in that order; junction bases with no gene match: 12. The CDR3 loop is CAISSSGGVPLEQYF. As DNA, the CDR3 is TGTGCCATCAGTTCCTCAGGGGGCGTCCCACTCGAGCAGTACTTC.

The chain links TRBV20-1 to TRBJ2-5; 9 nucleotides line up with TRBD2. The CDR3 is 14 amino acids. V was pared by 3 bases and J by 1 base, with 3 bases of the junction left unmatched. Germline V lookup: CDR1 DFQATT, CDR2 SNEGSKA (reference sequence). The CDR3 loop reads CSASGGRVQETQYF. CDR3 DNA: TGCAGTGCTAGTGGCGGGAGGGTCCAAGAGACCCAGTACTTC.

The chain recombines TRBV7-2 with TRBJ2-6; the D is unclear. Germline V gives CDR1 SGHTA, CDR2 FQGNSA. V was trimmed by 6 bases and J by 4 bases, leaving 10 bases between them. The CDR3 loop spans 14 amino acids. The CDR3 reads CASRPRPGANVLTF. The CDR3 region has the DNA TGTGCCAGCAGGCCTAGGCCCGGGGCCAACGTCCTGACTTTC.

The chain employs TRBV28 and TRBJ2-5; 9 bases align to TRBD2. The trim removed 8 bases at V and 5 bases at J, leaving 15 bases unmatched. Germline CDR1 reads MDHEN; CDR2 reads SYDVKM. This CDR3 is built from 16 residues. Written as DNA, the CDR3 is TGTGCCAGCGAACCTGGCGGGAGGGCCCGATCGGAGACCCAGTACTTC. This gives the protein CASEPGGRARSETQYF.

The rearrangement uses TRBV3-1 (or the pseudogene TRBV3-2) and TRBJ2-1; D uncertain. V lost 0 bases and J lost 4, with 4 bases in between. CDR1 is LGHDT, CDR2 YNNKEL, per germline (reference sequence). The CDR3 runs 13 residues. CDR3 in amino acids: CASSQELYNEQFF. CDR3 DNA sequence: TGTGCCAGCAGCCAAGAACTATACAATGAGCAGTTCTTC.

This chain connects TRBV19 to TRBJ2-7; D perhaps matches TRBD2 (5 bases). The CDR3 covers 16 residues. CDR1 is LNHDA, CDR2 SQIVND, per germline (reference sequence). V was pared by 7 bases and J by 0 bases, with 19 bases between. The CDR3 spells CASTLRSGAVSYEQYF. CDR3 in DNA: TGTGCCAGTACCTTAAGGTCCGGAGCGGTCTCCTACGAGCAGTACTTC.

This clone has a handful of counts. The rearrangement links TRBV30 to TRBJ2-7, with D perhaps matching TRBD2 (6 bases). This CDR3 is built from 14 residues. The germline CDR1 and CDR2 sequences are GTSNPN and SVGIG (reference sequence). V lost 1 base and J lost 2, with 12 bases in between. The CDR3 DNA sequence: TGTGCCTGGAGTGACCAGGACTACACCTACGAGCAGTACTTC. Translated: CAWSDQDYTYEQYF.